The source of this TCR beta chain is a study of CD8+ T cells in alopecia areata. Study details: Patients in the treated group were given tofacitinib by mouth, 5 to 10 mg twice a day. Study-wide findings and caveats: In blood and scalp, many expanded lesional clones persisted during tofacitinib.

V shed 7 bases and J shed 10 bases, with 19 bases lying between them. The germline CDR1 and CDR2 sequences are SNHLY and FYNNEI. The CDR3 runs to 13 residues. About this clone: The antigen is not known.

RNA, once extracted, was reverse transcribed into cDNA for use as the sequencing template. The table came from immunoSEQ multiplex PCR; TCRdb's copy has only in-frame clones and leaves some out. This sample carries roughly 200,000 clones, 50% to 65% of them seen once, and the ten largest clones take about a tenth. Treatment: oral pan-JAK inhibitor, 5-10 mg twice daily. The specimen was CD8+ T cells sorted from blood, collected at week 24, from a patient treated with tofacitinib. The origin of this receptor is a human donor with alopecia areata. This chain joins TRBV2 and TRBJ1-2; D might be TRBD1 (5 bases). Here the CDR3 reads CASTPGTSPLYTF. CDR3 bases: TGTGCCAGCACCCCAGGGACGTCCCCGCTCTACACCTTC. Filled out from reference TRBV2 and TRBJ1-2, the complete variable domain reads EPEVTQTPSHQVTQMGQEVILRCVPISNHLYFYWYRQILGQKVEFLVSFYNNEISEKSEIFDDQFSVERPDGSNFTLKIRSTKLEDSAMYFCASTPGTSPLYTFGSGTRLTVV.